A single sample is the source of the 21 T cell receptor beta chains below, sequenced in a study of shared clonotypes between healthy human individuals. TCRdb's table, derived via immunoSEQ multiplex PCR, lists solely in-frame clones and lacks some. The table records millions of clones, over 85% of them present only once. Sequencing was carried out using naive CD4+ T cells sorted from blood. Subset reported: CD45RA+ positively selected. These TCRs come from a man aged 18 to 30 in good health.

This clone was observed once. V gene TRBV11-2 combines with J gene TRBJ1-1; TRBD1 matches 7 bases. Germline assignment: CDR1 SGHAT and CDR2 FQNNGV. Losses at the gene ends were 5 bases for V and 5 bases for J; bases not matched to a gene: 8. The CDR3 loop spans 14 amino acids. The CDR3 DNA is TGTGCCAGCAGCCAAGACAGGGCGGGGACTGAAGCTTTCTTT. This translates into CASSQDRAGTEAFF. Full variable domain (missing parts from reference TRBV11-2 and TRBJ1-1): EAGVAQSPRYKIIEKRQSVAFWCNPISGHATLYWYQQILGQGPKLLIQFQNNGVVDDSQLPKDRFSAERLKGVDSTLKIQPAKLEDSAVYLCASSQDRAGTEAFFGQGTRLTVV.

This clone was observed a single time. The V call is TRBV6-4, the J call TRBJ2-3; 8 bases line up with TRBD1. Per the germline V gene, CDR1 is MRHNA and CDR2 is SNTAGT. Trimming removed 6 bases from V and 0 bases from J; junction bases left unmatched: 5. CDR3 length: 15 residues. The CDR3 bases are TGTGCCAGCAGCGCGACAGGGGCTAGCACAGATACGCAGTATTTT. Protein: CASSATGASTDTQYF.

The chain carries TRBV5-1 and TRBJ2-2; D not certain. The length of the CDR3 is 15 residues. CDR1 SGHRS and CDR2 YFSETQ come from the germline V gene. V lost 1 base and J 5 bases, leaving 12 bases between the germline ends. In DNA, the CDR3 is TGCGCCAGCAGCTTGATGGTGCCCGATACCGGGGAGCTGTTTTTT. This gives the protein CASSLMVPDTGELFF.

The chain has TRBV30 and TRBJ1-4; D is undetermined. CDR1 is GTSNPN and CDR2 is SVGIG in the germline V gene (reference sequence). V lost 3 bases, J lost 4 bases, and 12 bases lay in between. This CDR3 spans 14 amino acids. The DNA for the CDR3 is TGTGCCTGGAGCCCTAGCCGGATTAATGAAAAACTGTTTTTT. This sequence encodes CAWSPSRINEKLFF.

The chain combines TRBV6-1 with TRBJ2-1; D possibly corresponds to TRBD1 (5 bases). This CDR3 spans 16 amino acids. Trimming removed 0 bases at V and 0 bases at J, with 9 bases between. CDR1 and CDR2 from the germline V gene are MNHNS and SASEGT. Here the CDR3 DNA reads TGTGCCAGCAGTGAAGCTCGCAGGGTCTCCTACAATGAGCAGTTCTTC. Amino acid sequence: CASSEARRVSYNEQFF.

The chain has TRBV4-3 and TRBJ1-2; D is unresolved. Germline CDR1 is LGHNA and CDR2 is YSLEER. The V end was cut by 1 base, the J end by 4 bases, with 7 bases between. The CDR3 is made up of 13 amino acids. This chain's CDR3 is CASSQAAGYGYTF. CDR3 in DNA: TGCGCCAGCAGCCAAGCGGCAGGCTATGGCTACACCTTC.

This rearrangement joins TRBV5-1 to TRBJ1-2; possibly TRBD1 for D (5 bases). Germline V gene lookup returns CDR1 SGHRS and CDR2 YFSETQ. Trimming removed 3 bases from V and 8 bases from J, with 14 bases in between. The CDR3 is 13 amino acids. Written as DNA, the CDR3 is TGCGCCAGCAGCTCGATGGACAAGACCGGCTACACCTTC. It translates to CASSSMDKTGYTF.

This clone came up once. This chain links TRBV5-1 with TRBJ1-2; D perhaps matches TRBD1 (5 bases). The CDR3 sequence is 15 residues long. Germline V CDR1 and CDR2: SGHRS, YFSETQ. V lost 2 bases and J 5 bases, leaving 16 bases between the germline ends. CDR3 in amino acids: CASSFGQGRQYGYTF. The CDR3 DNA sequence: TGCGCCAGCAGCTTTGGCCAGGGAAGGCAATATGGCTACACCTTC.

J is TRBJ2-7 and V is TRBV9, with TRBD2 matching 13 bases. The germline gives CDR1 SGDLS, CDR2 YYNGEE. CDR3 length: 15 residues. V was clipped by 3 bases and J by 3 bases; unmatched bases: 3. This CDR3 reads CASSAGLAGNYEQYF. The CDR3 DNA reads as TGTGCCAGCAGCGCGGGACTAGCGGGAAACTACGAGCAGTACTTC. The variable domain in full, with the rest retrieved from reference TRBV9 and TRBJ2-7, is DSGVTQTPKHLITATGQRVTLRCSPRSGDLSVYWYQQSLDQGLQFLIQYYNGEERAKGNILERFSAQQFPDLHSELNLSSLELGDSALYFCASSAGLAGNYEQYFGPGTRLTVT.

Remarks on this clone: Other DNA sequences in this sample translate to the same CDR3. The chain is built from TRBV5-1 and TRBJ1-2; TRBD1 is a possible D gene (6 bases). The CDR3 extends over 13 amino acids. V lost 0 bases to trimming and J lost 5 bases, with 8 bases between them. Germline CDR1 SGHRS, CDR2 YFSETQ. This CDR3 reads CASSLDRVYGYTF. The CDR3 DNA follows: TGCGCCAGCAGCTTGGACAGGGTTTATGGCTACACCTTC.

V usage is TRBV10-2 and J usage is TRBJ1-1, with 7 bases lining up with TRBD1. Germline V gene sequence: CDR1 WSHSY, CDR2 SAAADI. The CDR3 length is 14 residues. J lost 5 bases, V lost 6 bases, and 9 bases had no gene match. CDR3 coding DNA: TGCGCCAGCAGCTTAGGGGGCGCCGTGACTGAAGCTTTCTTT. Translating gives CASSLGGAVTEAFF.

The chain joins TRBV7-3 to TRBJ1-6; D remains ambiguous. The CDR3 covers 14 residues. Germline values: CDR1 SGHTA, CDR2 FQGTGA. Trimming removed 5 bases at V and 7 bases at J, with 12 bases between. The CDR3 region has the DNA TGTGCCAGCAGCGTCGGGTTCCAAAATTCACCCCTCCACTTT. Its protein is CASSVGFQNSPLHF.

The chain couples TRBV7-9 to TRBJ1-2; tentatively, D is TRBD1 (5 bases). The CDR3 contains 11 residues. CDR1 and CDR2 (germline): SEHNR, FQNEAQ (reference sequence). V dropped 4 bases and J dropped 5 bases, with 5 bases sitting between them. The CDR3 sequence: CASSSGYGYTF. The CDR3 DNA reads TGTGCCAGCAGCTCAGGGTATGGCTACACCTTC.

The chain employs TRBV30 and TRBJ2-7; TRBD1 agrees at 10 bases. V was pared by 3 bases and J by 3 bases, with 5 bases of the junction left unmatched. From germline, CDR1 is GTSNPN and CDR2 SVGIG (reference sequence). The CDR3 extends over 14 amino acids. The CDR3 spells CAWRGGQGNYEQYF. DNA of the CDR3: TGTGCCTGGAGGGGGGGACAGGGGAACTACGAGCAGTACTTC.

As concerns this clone: Within the sample, other DNA sequences also encode this same CDR3. V usage is TRBV5-1 and J usage is TRBJ2-1, with D hard to call. Germline lookup yields CDR1 SGHRS and CDR2 YFSETQ. V lost 2 bases, J lost 8 bases, and 8 bases lay in between. The CDR3 is 12 residues long. The CDR3 loop is CASSFPADEQFF. DNA for the CDR3: TGCGCCAGCAGCTTCCCGGCGGATGAGCAGTTCTTC.

The chain joins TRBV28 to TRBJ2-7; D not certain. The germline V gene has CDR1 MDHEN and CDR2 SYDVKM. The CDR3 length is 13 residues. Trimming took 6 bases from V and 2 from J, leaving 11 bases between them. CDR3 region: CASRGGGTYEQYF. CDR3 DNA: TGTGCCAGCAGGGGTGGCGGAACCTACGAGCAGTACTTC.

In this sample, this clone turned up a few times. The CDR3 DNA reads as TGTGCCACTGCGATGGCCCTACAGCCCCAGCATTTT. Translation: CATAMALQPQHF. The V and J genes are TRBV6-6 and TRBJ1-5; D remains ambiguous. Trimming took 10 bases from V and 7 from J, leaving 14 bases between them. This CDR3 has 12 amino acids. From germline, CDR1 is MNHNY and CDR2 SVGAGI (reference sequence).

This clone appeared a single time. The chain employs TRBV30 and TRBJ1-2, with TRBD1 identical over 11 bases. With V trimmed by 3 bases and J by 8 bases, 5 bases remained unmatched. The germline V gene has CDR1 GTSNPN and CDR2 SVGIG (reference sequence). The CDR3 runs 13 residues. The CDR3: CAWSADRGPGYTF. In DNA, the CDR3 is TGTGCCTGGAGCGCGGACAGGGGGCCAGGCTACACCTTC.

The V gene is TRBV6-1, the J gene TRBJ2-7; D could derive from TRBD1 or TRBD2 (7 bases each). Germline loops: CDR1 MNHNS, CDR2 SASEGT. V was pared by 4 bases and J by 6 bases, with 13 bases between. The CDR3 is 13 residues long. CDR3 DNA sequence: TGTGCCAGCAGTGCGAGCAGGGGGGGCGAGCAGTACTTC. Protein: CASSASRGGEQYF.

This sequence joins TRBV7-9 and TRBJ2-3, with D hard to call. The V end lost 3 bases, the J end lost 4 bases, and 11 bases lay between the germline ends. This CDR3 comprises 14 residues. The germline V gene encodes CDR1 SEHNR and CDR2 FQNEAQ (reference sequence). CDR3 in amino acids: CASSLAKPSDTQYF. CDR3 bases: TGTGCCAGCAGCTTGGCTAAACCCTCAGATACGCAGTATTTT.

The V and J genes are TRBV6-1 and TRBJ1-6; D is possibly TRBD1 (6 bases). The V end was cut by 6 bases, the J end by 10 bases, with 13 bases between. The CDR3 is 13 amino acids. Germline V gives CDR1 MNHNS, CDR2 SASEGT. CDR3 residues: CASRRQDGSPLHF. As DNA, the CDR3 is TGTGCCAGCAGGAGACAGGATGGGTCACCCCTCCACTTT.